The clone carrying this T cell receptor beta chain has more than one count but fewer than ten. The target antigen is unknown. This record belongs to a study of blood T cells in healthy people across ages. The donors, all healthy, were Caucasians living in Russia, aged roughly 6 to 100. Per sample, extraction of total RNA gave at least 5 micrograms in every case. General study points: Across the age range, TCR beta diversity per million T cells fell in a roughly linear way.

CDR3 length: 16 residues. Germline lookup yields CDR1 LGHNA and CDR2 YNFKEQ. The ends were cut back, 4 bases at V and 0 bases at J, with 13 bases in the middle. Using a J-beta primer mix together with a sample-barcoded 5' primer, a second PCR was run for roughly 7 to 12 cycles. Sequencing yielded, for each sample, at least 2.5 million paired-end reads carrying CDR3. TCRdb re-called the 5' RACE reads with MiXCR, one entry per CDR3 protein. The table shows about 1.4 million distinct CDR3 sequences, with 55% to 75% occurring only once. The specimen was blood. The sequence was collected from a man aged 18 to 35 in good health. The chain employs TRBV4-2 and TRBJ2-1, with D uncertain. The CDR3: CASSRRVDGSYNEQFF. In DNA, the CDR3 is TGTGCCAGCAGCCGGAGAGTAGACGGCTCCTACAATGAGCAGTTCTTC.